The source of this TCR beta chain is a study of blood T cells in healthy people across ages. The CDR3 has 13 residues. The germline V and J ends were trimmed by 8 bases and 1 base, with 10 bases remaining between them. In germline, CDR1 is KGHSH, CDR2 LQKENI. A sample-barcoded 5' primer and a J-beta primer mix were used in a second PCR of roughly 6 to 11 cycles. MiXCR, applied by TCRdb to the 5' RACE reads, yields one record per CDR3 protein. The sample lists 1.6 million or so distinct CDR3 sequences; roughly a third were seen once. The table lists this clonotype with many counts. The authors drew about 9.5 milliliters of peripheral blood from each donor.

The chain combines TRBV18 with TRBJ2-3; D might be TRBD1 (6 bases). This clonotype was sampled from a woman aged 25 to 39 in good health. The sequenced material came from blood. In nucleotides, the CDR3 is TGTGCCAGCAGCCCAGGGGGCACAGATACGCAGTATTTT. Protein product: CASSPGGTDTQYF.